This T cell receptor beta chain was recovered during a study of regulatory T cells in long-lasting Graves disease listed by TCRdb under 2021. Turning to the overall study: Newly diagnosed Graves' disease patients had taken antithyroid drugs for less than 3 months. Persistent Graves' disease patients were compared with newly diagnosed Graves' disease patients by peripheral blood TCR sequencing and RNA sequencing. The study was conducted in China and was registered as a clinical trial. A total of approximately 35 samples were covered by TCR sequencing, comprising around 13 persistent and around 20 newly diagnosed Graves' disease patients. The paper's findings and limits, for the study overall: Sequencing and analysis were restricted to the TCR beta chain. Persistent patients shared more public clonotypes among themselves (roughly 2,700) than newly diagnosed patients did (nearly 1,000). The study examined only peripheral blood because the primary lesion, thyroid tissue, could not be accessed. The authors noted that the small sample size was a limitation that may lower accuracy. Compared with newly diagnosed patients, patients with persistent Graves' disease had lower TCR Shannon entropy and fewer highly expanded clones, which suggests clonal expansion.

The method was multiplex PCR. Sequencer: Illumina HiSeq 4000. CDR3 regions were amplified by Arm-PCR with iRepertoire HTBI primers to construct TCR beta libraries. Gel purification was performed on PCR products prior to sequencing. From the authors' description of their analysis: Gene usage analysis of CDR3 amino acid clonotypes used the 62 TRBV and fewer than 15 TRBJ segments found across samples. COPE and FqMerger were used to merge filtered high-quality paired reads into contigs. BLAST was used to align contigs to the IMGT TRBV, TRBD and TRBJ reference genes, and CDR3 was defined following IMGT. Any clonotype with a frequency above 0.1% was counted as a highly expanded clone. Shannon entropy served as the measure of repertoire diversity, while the Gini coefficient captured V-J evenness. Public clonotypes were defined as clonotypes shared by more than one individual. The public sequencing data were trimmed at Q25 with fastp and processed into clonotypes with MiXCR by TCRdb, which kept only in-frame beta chains. Under each unique CDR3 protein, matching rows form one entry showing the most common genes and DNA. The V and J calls reflect TCRdb's pipeline rather than the authors' work. The sample yields 360,000 or so distinct CDR3 sequences; approximately 15% were counted once. 30% of the sample rests with the top ten.

Sample time point, as interpreted from the label and publication: newly diagnosed GD, antithyroid drugs for less than 3 months. RNA was extracted from PBMCs in TRIzol for both TCR sequencing and RNA sequencing. Graves' disease was diagnosed according to American Thyroid Association guidelines. Recruitment of patients was carried out at an endocrinology department in Xi'an, China. From each patient, about 9.7 milliliters of peripheral blood was collected into an EDTA anticoagulant tube. PBMCs were isolated by Ficoll Paque Plus density gradient separation without further T cell sorting. RNA quality was checked with an Agilent 2100 Bioanalyzer and agarose gel, and concentration with a NanoDrop 2000. This clonotype appeared many times. Its binding antigen is unknown. No clone much larger than this one lies a single base away; base qualities are absent. Separately, the same data were catalogued under a study of T cells in Graves' hyperthyroidism and ophthalmopathy. In that second paper, the authors write: Stable Graves' hyperthyroidism was defined as no progression to ophthalmopathy during 18 months of follow-up. The hyperthyroidism patients were between 18 and 65 years old and newly diagnosed, with a disease duration of less than 2 months. Exclusion was applied to patients with uncontrolled infections, other autoimmune diseases, pregnancy or lactation. Diagnoses relied on clinical symptoms, serum thyroxine and TRAb, thyroid ultrasound and orbital computed tomography. For the first round of RT-PCR on the TCR CDR3, the HTBI primer set was used together with the Qiagen OneStep RT-PCR kit. Blood samples also contained most of the expanded thyroid clonotypes (frequency above 0.001), which suggests that blood repertoires may reflect thyroid immune responses. In cross-validation, a model built on a 13 V-J signature told ophthalmopathy apart from stable hyperthyroidism with approximately 90% sensitivity and 81% to 82% specificity, and in testing the same model reached 80%/75%. In validation, the model predicted progression to ophthalmopathy with approximately 69% sensitivity and approximately 72% specificity, a median of 6.5 months before onset. TCR V-J signatures able to tell the groups apart were searched for in a discovery cohort of 95 to 100 patients, of whom 43 had Graves' ophthalmopathy and 57 had stable Graves' hyperthyroidism. Prospective prediction of ophthalmopathy was tested in an independent validation cohort of some 19 hyperthyroidism patients and around 16 patients who later progressed to ophthalmopathy. The approximately 95 discovery patients were divided at random into training and test sets in a 7:3 ratio. In addition, the study compared T-cell repertoires in thyroid tissue and in blood from six Graves' hyperthyroidism patients. Following sampling, methimazole starting at 30 mg daily was given to hyperthyroidism patients, and high-dose intravenous methylprednisolone was given to ophthalmopathy patients. Libraries were constructed in a second round of multiplex PCR, after which size selection and purification were performed. The libraries were sequenced on an Illumina HiSeq2000 using paired-end 100 bp reads. SOAPnuke was used to process the raw data, removing reads that contained adapters or uncalled bases, had a mean Phred below 15, or lacked an exact match to the constant primer or identifier. COPE v1.2.5 was used to merge high-quality paired reads, and clonotypes were defined as unique nucleotide sequences. Clonotypes were aligned to IMGT TRBV, TRBD and TRBJ reference segments using MiTCR v1.1. The analysis was restricted to V-J combinations with a frequency above 0.0001, which together covered roughly 99% of the repertoires. The TCS score was defined as F50 (clonal expansion) divided by E x V (chaos), with BLOSUM62-based TCRdist calculated between CDR3 peptides within each V-J. Welch's t-statistics and random forest reduced some 510 V-J features to 13, which were used in a naive Bayes classifier (R e1071). Sample size was not statistically predetermined, and blinding of investigators to group allocation was not performed. TCR Vbeta CDR3 sequencing of approximately 140 peripheral blood samples (fewer than 45 ophthalmopathy, around 80 hyperthyroidism and approximately 17 progressor patients) is reported in the paper.

Source: peripheral blood mononuclear cells (PBMCs), taken at new diagnosis, from a patient treated with antithyroid drugs. The source is a man between 35 and 55 years old with Graves disease. Donor details come from another sample of the same person, matched by shared clones.

CDR3 loop: CAWSRSADFNQPQHF. The bases read TGTGCCTGGAGCCGGAGCGCGGATTTTAATCAGCCCCAGCATTTT. Recombination linked TRBV30 to TRBJ1-5; the D gene is not confidently resolved. CDR3 length: 15 amino acids, cysteine to phenylalanine. Only the CDR3 portion is preserved as DNA: 45 bases, with reading frame beginning at the first base. Cut back by 3 bases and 4 bases, the V and J ends lie 16 bases apart. CDR1 and CDR2 (GTSNPN, SVGIG) derive from the germline V gene (reference sequence). The entire variable domain, with the stretches around the CDR3 drawn from the reference TRBV30 and TRBJ1-5 proteins, is SQTIHQWPATLVQPVGSPLSLECTVEGTSNPNLYWYRQAAGRGLQLLFYSVGIGQISSEVPQNLSASRPQDRQFILSSKKLLLSDSGFYLCAWSRSADFNQPQHFGDGTRLSIL.